This passage covers 19 T cell receptor beta chains from one sample sequenced in a study of blood T cell repertoires in COVID-19. The repertoire was sequenced with immunoSEQ multiplex PCR; TCRdb's copy has only in-frame clones and lacks some. This table holds just over 150,000 clones, 80% to 95% found once. Material for sequencing was peripheral blood. The receptors stem from a man aged 25-40 years with COVID-19, enrolled during active disease.

CDR3 sequence reads: CASNGLVREQYF. CDR3 nucleotide sequence: TGTGCCAGCAATGGACTTGTACGGGAGCAGTACTTC. This sequence joins TRBV2 and TRBJ2-7; tentative D call: TRBD2 (5 bases). The CDR3 has 12 residues. The V end lost 7 bases, the J end lost 7 bases, and 14 bases lay between the germline ends. Germline CDR1 is SNHLY and CDR2 is FYNNEI.

The chain employs TRBV15 and TRBJ2-2, with 9 bases lining up with TRBD1. Losses at the gene ends were 3 bases for V and 3 bases for J; bases not matched to a gene: 8. Germline V gene sequence: CDR1 LNHNV, CDR2 YYDKDF (reference sequence). The CDR3 sequence is 17 residues long. The CDR3 here is CATSRGTGRWYTGELFF. The CDR3, as DNA: TGTGCCACCAGCAGGGGGACAGGGAGGTGGTACACCGGGGAGCTGTTTTTT.

This chain joins TRBV11-2 and TRBJ1-2; D is uncertain. Per germline, CDR1 SGHAT and CDR2 FQNNGV. CDR3 length: 14 residues. The germline V and J ends were trimmed by 1 base and 8 bases, with 14 bases remaining between them. This CDR3 is CASSLGQSLRGYTF. DNA of the CDR3: TGTGCCAGCAGCTTAGGACAATCTCTACGGGGCTACACCTTC.

This chain uses TRBV12-3 or TRBV12-4 with TRBJ2-7, with D maybe TRBD2 (6 bases). This CDR3 comprises 13 residues. Trimming took 4 bases from V and 4 from J, leaving 11 bases between them. CDR3 DNA sequence: TGTGCCAGCAGTTCCCGGGGGACGTACGAGCAGTACTTC. Encoded protein: CASSSRGTYEQYF.

The chain carries TRBV11-1 and TRBJ2-7; TRBD1 agrees at 11 bases. Germline loops: CDR1 SGHAT, CDR2 FQDESV (reference sequence). The length of the CDR3 is 15 residues. J was trimmed by 4 bases and V by 4 bases; bases with no gene match: 6. CDR3 sequence: CASSSPDRGLYEQYF. The CDR3 nucleotides are TGTGCCAGCAGCTCCCCGGACAGGGGGCTGTACGAGCAGTACTTC.

V is TRBV18 and J is TRBJ1-1; 8 bases agree with TRBD1. The CDR3 loop spans 16 amino acids. Germline CDR1 reads KGHSH; CDR2 reads LQKENI. V was clipped by 1 base and J by 4 bases; unmatched bases: 8. The CDR3 DNA sequence: TGTGCCAGCTCACCACGTGTCCAGGGGGCAGGCACTGAAGCTTTCTTT. This encodes CASSPRVQGAGTEAFF.

The CDR3: CASSPGDSAEAFF. In DNA form, the CDR3 reads TGTGCCAGCAGCCCGGGAGACAGCGCTGAAGCTTTCTTT. The chain carries TRBV11-3 and TRBJ1-1; D might be TRBD1 (5 bases). The V gene lost 5 bases and the J gene lost 6 bases, with 13 bases spanning the gap. This CDR3 comprises 13 residues. CDR1 SGHNT and CDR2 YENEEA come from the germline V gene.

A word on this clone: The same CDR3 arises from other DNA sequences in this sample as well. The chain links TRBV5-1 to TRBJ1-2, with TRBD1 identical over 9 bases. The CDR3 sequence is 16 residues long. CDR1 SGHRS and CDR2 YFSETQ come from the germline V gene. The J segment lost 5 bases and the V segment lost 4 bases, leaving 12 bases of the junction unmatched. This CDR3 is CASSPPAGQGEYGYTF. The CDR3 DNA follows: TGCGCCAGCAGCCCACCCGCGGGACAGGGCGAATATGGCTACACCTTC.

The chain combines TRBV9 with TRBJ2-7; 10 bases match TRBD1. Losses at the gene ends were 3 bases for V and 1 base for J; bases not matched to a gene: 7. Germline CDR1 SGDLS, CDR2 YYNGEE. The CDR3 length is 16 residues. The CDR3 loop reads CASSDGTGATSYEQYF. The CDR3 DNA sequence: TGTGCCAGCAGCGATGGGACAGGGGCCACTTCCTACGAGCAGTACTTC.

The CDR3 DNA reads TGTGCCAGCACTTCGACAGCCACCATCACGCAGCCCCAGCATTTT. Encoded protein: CASTSTATITQPQHF. V gene TRBV6-5 combines with J gene TRBJ1-5, with D possibly matching TRBD1 (5 bases). Germline CDR1 and CDR2: MNHEY and SVGAGI. CDR3 length: 15 residues. Trimming left V 7 bases short and J 7 bases short, with 20 bases between.

The gene calls are TRBV3-1 (or the pseudogene TRBV3-2) and TRBJ2-2; D may be TRBD1 (6 bases). Trimming left V 6 bases short and J 0 bases short, with 11 bases between. The CDR3 spans 15 residues. CDR1 and CDR2 (germline): LGHDT, YNNKEL (reference sequence). This CDR3 reads CASSRGGSNTGELFF. CDR3 in DNA: TGTGCCAGCAGTAGAGGGGGTTCGAACACCGGGGAGCTGTTTTTT.

The CDR3 region has the DNA TGTGCCAGCAGTTACGCGGAGGGCCCCTTCTCTGGGGCCAACGTCCTGACTTTC. Protein product: CASSYAEGPFSGANVLTF. The rearrangement joins TRBV7-9 to TRBJ2-6; D might be TRBD2 (6 bases). Germline V CDR1 and CDR2: SEHNR, FQNEAQ (reference sequence). With 6 bases removed from V and 0 bases from J, the gap between germline ends came to 18 bases. The CDR3 spans 18 residues.

The V and J genes are TRBV6-2 or TRBV6-3 and TRBJ2-7; 7 nucleotides agree with TRBD1. The CDR3 length is 15 residues. In germline, CDR1 is MNHEY, CDR2 SVGEGT. Trimming took 2 bases from V and 3 from J; bases not matched to a gene: 7. The CDR3 region is CASSYPQGNYYEQYF. As DNA, the CDR3 is TGTGCCAGCAGTTACCCACAGGGGAACTACTACGAGCAGTACTTC.

This clone appeared a single time. The chain carries TRBV2 and TRBJ1-1; unclear D gene. This CDR3 has 13 amino acids. From germline, CDR1 is SNHLY and CDR2 FYNNEI. Trimming left V 8 bases short and J 1 base short, with 11 bases between. This chain's CDR3 is CASSPWRNTEAFF. For the CDR3, the DNA is TGTGCCAGCTCGCCGTGGAGGAACACTGAAGCTTTCTTT.

This rearrangement joins TRBV29-1 to TRBJ2-3, with TRBD1 matching over 10 bases. J was trimmed by 8 bases and V by 7 bases; bases with no gene match: 6. Germline assignment: CDR1 SQVTM and CDR2 ANQGSEA. The length of the CDR3 is 12 residues. CDR3 in DNA: TGCAGCGGACGGACAGGGGGTGGTACGCAGTATTTT. The encoded protein is CSGRTGGGTQYF.

The chain uses TRBV12-3 or TRBV12-4 and TRBJ2-7, with D tentatively TRBD2 (6 bases). The CDR3 is 13 amino acids. V was clipped by 8 bases and J by 4 bases, with 15 bases between them. The CDR3 nucleotides are TGTGCCAGCTCCCGGAGCGGGTCTTACGAGCAGTACTTC. Encoded protein: CASSRSGSYEQYF.

V and J are TRBV5-4 and TRBJ1-1; D ambiguous. Trimming stripped 4 bases from V and 5 bases from J, with 9 bases between. The CDR3 length is 12 residues. Germline lookup yields CDR1 SGHNT and CDR2 YYREEE (reference sequence). CDR3 residues: CASSRVGTEAFF. CDR3 nucleotides: TGTGCCAGCAGCCGGGTTGGAACTGAAGCTTTCTTT.

This clone qualifies as large. V and J are TRBV6-5 and TRBJ1-6; D remains unclear. The CDR3 has 13 amino acids. The V end was cut by 7 bases, the J end by 11 bases, with 15 bases between. In germline, CDR1 is MNHEY, CDR2 SVGAGI. The CDR3, as DNA: TGTGCCAGCATGGCGGGAGGGATGCCACCCCTCCACTTT. Amino acids: CASMAGGMPPLHF.

The count of this clone is one. The chain links TRBV7-9 to TRBJ1-6; 7 bases line up with TRBD1. The germline V gene encodes CDR1 SEHNR and CDR2 FQNEAQ (reference sequence). With V trimmed by 1 base and J by 10 bases, 10 bases remained unmatched. This CDR3 has 16 amino acids. CDR3: CASSLVGGTVNSPLHF. DNA for the CDR3: TGTGCCAGCAGCTTAGTTGGCGGGACAGTGAACTCACCCCTCCACTTT.